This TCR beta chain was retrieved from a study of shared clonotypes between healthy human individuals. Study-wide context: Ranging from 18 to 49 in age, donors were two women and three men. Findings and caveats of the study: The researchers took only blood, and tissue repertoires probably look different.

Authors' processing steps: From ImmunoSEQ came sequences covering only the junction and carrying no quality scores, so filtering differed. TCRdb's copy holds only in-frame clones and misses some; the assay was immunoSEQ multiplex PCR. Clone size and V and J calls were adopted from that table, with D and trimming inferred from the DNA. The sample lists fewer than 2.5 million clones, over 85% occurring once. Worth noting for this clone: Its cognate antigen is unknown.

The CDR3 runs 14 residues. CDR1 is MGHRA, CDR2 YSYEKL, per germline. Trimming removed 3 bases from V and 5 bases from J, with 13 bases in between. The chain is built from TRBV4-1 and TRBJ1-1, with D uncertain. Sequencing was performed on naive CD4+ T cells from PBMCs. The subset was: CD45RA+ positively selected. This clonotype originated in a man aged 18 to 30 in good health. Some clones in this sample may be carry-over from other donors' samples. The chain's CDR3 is CASSHGEMRTEAFF. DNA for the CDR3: TGCGCCAGCAGCCACGGGGAGATGAGGACTGAAGCTTTCTTT.